This T cell receptor (beta chain) was recovered during a study of brain metastases from non-small cell lung cancer. V lost 2 bases, J lost 3 bases, and 12 bases lay in between. This CDR3 is built from 15 residues. Germline V gene data show CDR1 as SGDLS and CDR2 as YYNGEE. Assay: immunoSEQ multiplex PCR; the TCRdb copy retains only in-frame clones and omits some. This table holds about 1,600 clones, roughly 80% found once. The sequenced sample consisted of tumor-adjacent normal tissue. The TCR was taken from a donor aged 40 or older with non-small cell lung cancer. The chain couples TRBV9 to TRBJ2-1; D is possibly TRBD2 (6 bases). CDR3 loop: CASSVDGRVYNEQFF. CDR3 nucleotide sequence: TGTGCCAGCAGCGTGGACGGGAGAGTCTACAATGAGCAGTTCTTC.